This T cell receptor (beta chain) emerged from a study of post-analysis software for immune sequencing data. Study overall: Several disease courses (relapsing-remitting, secondary progressive and progressive-relapsing) of multiple sclerosis were included. Study-wide results and limits: Elevated frequency relative to controls characterized roughly 5 TRBV segments in patients, TRBV5-6, TRBV5-1 and TRBV20-1 among them. Samples made in the same batch grouped tightly together by F measure.

Regarding this clonotype: The target antigen is unknown.

The CDR3 extends over 10 amino acids. Deletions cut 9 bases from V and 6 bases from J, with 8 bases between. Germline CDR1 reads KGHDR; CDR2 reads SFDVKD. Built from TCR beta cDNA, the libraries had unique molecular identifiers in them. TCRdb fed the PCR reads into MiXCR, producing one record per CDR3 protein. The repertoire consists of approximately 570,000 distinct CDR3 sequences, with 40% to 50% occurring once and the leading ten covering around 1.7%. The sequencing input was blood. The TCR was taken from a girl between 5 and 17 years old with multiple sclerosis. This chain links TRBV24-1 with TRBJ2-7; D gene ambiguous. The CDR3 DNA reads TGTGCCACCCGGGTGGTCGAGCAGTACTTC. Its protein product is CATRVVEQYF.